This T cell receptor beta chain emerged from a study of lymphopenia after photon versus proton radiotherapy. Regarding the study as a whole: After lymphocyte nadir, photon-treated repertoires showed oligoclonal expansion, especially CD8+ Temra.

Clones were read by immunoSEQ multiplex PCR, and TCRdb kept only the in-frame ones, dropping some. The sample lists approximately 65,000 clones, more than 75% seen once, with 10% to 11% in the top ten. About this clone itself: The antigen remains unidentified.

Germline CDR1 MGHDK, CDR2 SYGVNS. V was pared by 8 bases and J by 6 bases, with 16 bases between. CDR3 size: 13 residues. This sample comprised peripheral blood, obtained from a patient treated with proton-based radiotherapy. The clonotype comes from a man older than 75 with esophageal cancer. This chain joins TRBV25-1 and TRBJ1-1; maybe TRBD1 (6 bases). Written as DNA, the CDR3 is TGTGCCAGCGGGAGTAGGGGGAGCCCTGAAGCTTTCTTT. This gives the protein CASGSRGSPEAFF.